One sample yielded the 9 T cell receptor beta chains listed below, sequenced in a study of glioma-infiltrating T cells after dendritic cell vaccination (dated by TCRdb to the mid-2010s). The library came from the immunoSEQ multiplex PCR assay. Held by TCRdb, this immuneACCESS table contains in-frame sequences only and omits some clones. Under half of the omission traces to an unresolved V gene where checked; the cause of the rest is unknown. For this sample there are about 92,000 clones; around 86% appear just once. The ten largest clones capture 15% to 17% of the sample. This sample comprised blood, obtained before dendritic cell vaccination. These receptors were obtained from a human donor with glioblastoma.

The V gene is TRBV4-1, the J gene TRBJ2-3; D not certain. The germline V gene encodes CDR1 MGHRA and CDR2 YSYEKL. The CDR3 extends over 17 amino acids. Trimming removed 3 bases at V and 0 bases at J, with 16 bases between. This chain's CDR3 is CASSQMEPRASTDTQYF. The CDR3 DNA is TGCGCCAGCAGCCAGATGGAGCCTAGAGCTAGCACAGATACGCAGTATTTT.

The chain combines TRBV6-5 with TRBJ2-3; 11 nucleotides line up with TRBD1. The V gene end was trimmed by 2 bases and the J gene end by 5 bases; junction bases not matched to a gene: 6. The CDR3 runs 16 residues. Looked up from germline, CDR1 is MNHEY and CDR2 is SVGAGI. DNA of the CDR3: TGTGCCAGCAGTTACCGGACAGGGGGCCGAAAAGATACGCAGTATTTT. Translated, it gives CASSYRTGGRKDTQYF.

The gene calls are TRBV7-3 and TRBJ2-1, with 11 bases lining up with TRBD2. There are 13 residues in the CDR3. Germline CDR1 SGHTA, CDR2 FQGTGA. The junction had 0 bases not matched to a gene; V was cut back by 4 bases and J by 7 bases. The CDR3 coding sequence is TGTGCCAGCAGCTCTAGCGGGGGGAATGAGCAGTTCTTC. Protein: CASSSSGGNEQFF.

The CDR3 sequence is CASEGAATDTQYF. The CDR3 nucleotides are TGTGCCAGCGAGGGGGCGGCCACAGATACGCAGTATTTT. The rearrangement uses TRBV21-1 and TRBJ2-3; TRBD1 is the table's D call and was not checked against the DNA. TRBV21-1 is labeled a pseudogene. The CDR3 loop spans 13 amino acids.

The chain combines TRBV27 with TRBJ1-2; D may be TRBD1 (5 bases). Germline V gene sequence: CDR1 MNHEY, CDR2 SMNVEV (reference sequence). The CDR3 sequence is 13 residues long. V lost 3 bases and J lost 2, with 7 bases in between. CDR3 coding DNA: TGTGCCAGCAGTTTCAGGGAAAACTATGGCTACACCTTC. Protein: CASSFRENYGYTF.

This chain joins TRBV5-1 and TRBJ1-1; 11 nucleotides line up with TRBD1. Unmatched junction bases numbered 6, after V lost 5 bases and J lost 6 bases. Germline values: CDR1 SGHRS, CDR2 YFSETQ. The CDR3 totals 14 residues. CDR3 coding DNA: TGCGCCAGCAGGGCCGGGACAGGGGGTGCTGAAGCTTTCTTT. This codes for CASRAGTGGAEAFF.

This clone was recorded only once. This chain joins TRBV7-6 and TRBJ2-7, with 7 bases that match TRBD1. Germline V gene sequence: CDR1 SGHVS, CDR2 FNYEAQ. V trimming: 1 base; J trimming: 4 bases; junction bases outside the gene matches: 7. This CDR3 has 15 amino acids. CDR3 sequence (DNA): TGTGCCAGCAGCTTAGAGACAGGGCCTTCGTACGAGCAGTACTTC. It translates to CASSLETGPSYEQYF.

The chain couples TRBV28 to TRBJ1-4; no definite D call. Germline CDR1 reads MDHEN; CDR2 reads SYDVKM. The V end lost 5 bases, the J end lost 1 base, and 5 bases lay between the germline ends. This CDR3 has 13 amino acids. The CDR3 reads CASSAGTNEKLFF. CDR3 DNA sequence: TGTGCCAGCAGTGCGGGAACTAATGAAAAACTGTTTTTT.

The V call is TRBV19, the J call TRBJ2-7, with D perhaps matching TRBD1 (5 bases). Germline V gene data show CDR1 as LNHDA and CDR2 as SQIVND (reference sequence). This CDR3 region has 14 residues. Deletions cut 1 base from V and 2 bases from J, with 9 bases between. CDR3 sequence: CASSIVTGTYEQYF. The CDR3 DNA reads as TGTGCCAGTAGTATAGTTACAGGTACCTACGAGCAGTACTTC.